In this sample, the clone carrying this T cell receptor beta chain turned up many times. TCRdb re-analysed the 5' RACE reads in MiXCR, keeping a single row per CDR3 protein. The sample shows about 700,000 distinct CDR3 sequences, 5.5% to 7.5% of them seen only once. V lost 3 bases to trimming and J lost 5 bases, with 14 bases between them. The CDR3 is 15 amino acids. This entry belongs to a study of identical twins. V gene TRBV12-3 or TRBV12-4 combines with J gene TRBJ2-1, with a weak D call TRBD2 (5 bases). The sample comprised naive T cells sorted from blood. The receptor was isolated from a man aged 18 to 35 in good health. CDR3: CASSFFSGIDNEQFF. Here the CDR3 DNA reads TGTGCCAGCAGTTTCTTTTCGGGGATCGACAATGAGCAGTTCTTC.